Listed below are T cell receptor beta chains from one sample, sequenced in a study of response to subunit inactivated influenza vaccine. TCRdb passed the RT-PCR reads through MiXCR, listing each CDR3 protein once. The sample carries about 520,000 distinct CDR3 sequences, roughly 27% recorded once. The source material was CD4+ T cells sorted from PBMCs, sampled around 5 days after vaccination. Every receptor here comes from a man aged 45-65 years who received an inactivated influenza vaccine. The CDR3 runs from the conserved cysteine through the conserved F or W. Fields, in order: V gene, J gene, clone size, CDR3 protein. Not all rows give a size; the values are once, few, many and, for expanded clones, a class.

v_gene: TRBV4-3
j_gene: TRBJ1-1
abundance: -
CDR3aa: CTSSQDPAGGRTEAFF

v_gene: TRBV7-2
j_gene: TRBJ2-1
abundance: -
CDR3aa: CASRSLGGLMGEQFF

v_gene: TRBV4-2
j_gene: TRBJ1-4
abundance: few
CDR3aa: CASSQDASREKLFF

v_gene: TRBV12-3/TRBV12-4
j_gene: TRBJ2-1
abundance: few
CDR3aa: CASSFGYYNEQFF

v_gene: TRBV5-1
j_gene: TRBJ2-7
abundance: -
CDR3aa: CASSVLGGPYEQYF

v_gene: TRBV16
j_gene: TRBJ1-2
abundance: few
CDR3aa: CASSPPDSPNYGYTF

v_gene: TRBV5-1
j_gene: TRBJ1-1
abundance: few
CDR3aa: CASSLVSSGSTEAFF

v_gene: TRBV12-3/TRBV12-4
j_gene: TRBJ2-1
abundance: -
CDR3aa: CASSLASARGIYEQFF

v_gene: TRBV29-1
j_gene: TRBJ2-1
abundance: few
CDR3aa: CSVGASNYNEQFF

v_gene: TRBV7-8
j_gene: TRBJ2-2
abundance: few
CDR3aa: CASSLADTGLNGELFF

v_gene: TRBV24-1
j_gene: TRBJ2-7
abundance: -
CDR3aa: CATSDGADSYEQYF

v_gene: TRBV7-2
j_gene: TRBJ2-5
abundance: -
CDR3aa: CASSSVTGGLGETQYF

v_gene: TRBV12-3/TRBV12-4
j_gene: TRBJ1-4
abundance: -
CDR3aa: CASSQSTFNEKLFF

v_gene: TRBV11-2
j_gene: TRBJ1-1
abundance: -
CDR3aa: CASSSSIRQGENTEAFF

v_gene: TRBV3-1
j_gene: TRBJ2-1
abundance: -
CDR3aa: CASSQDPGRGEQFF

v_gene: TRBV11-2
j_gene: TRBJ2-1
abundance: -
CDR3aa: CASSSRSVQGGGVYEQFF

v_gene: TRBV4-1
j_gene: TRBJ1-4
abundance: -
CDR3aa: CASSRVPREKLFF

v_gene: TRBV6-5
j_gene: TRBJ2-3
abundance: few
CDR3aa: CASSSRGRSTDTQYF

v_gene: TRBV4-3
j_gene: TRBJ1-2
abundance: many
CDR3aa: CASSQGDGQHRNYGYTF

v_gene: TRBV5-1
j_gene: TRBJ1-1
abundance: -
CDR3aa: CASSPGTVFNTEAFF

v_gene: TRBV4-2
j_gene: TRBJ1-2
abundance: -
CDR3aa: CASSSPSGGLRGYTF

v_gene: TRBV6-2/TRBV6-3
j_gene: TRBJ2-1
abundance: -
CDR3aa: CASSYPRGGNEQFF

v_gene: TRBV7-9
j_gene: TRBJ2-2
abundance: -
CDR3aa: CASRGRGSTGELFF